The source of this T cell receptor beta chain is a study of cytomegalovirus exposure and HLA in healthy donors (TCRdb year 2017). Looking at the study overall: According to an earlier analysis of 587 of the donors, 200 million or so T cells yielded 95 million to 140 million unique TCR beta sequences and less than 300 Gb of sequence data. About 320 gigabases of sequencing data and tens of millions of unique TCR sequences were included in an early release covering around 650 HLA-typed donors. Of the roughly 410 genotyped donors, less than 90% were placed in the genetic ancestry cluster associated with self-reported Caucasian donors. The study was designed to test whether signatures of past pathogen exposure could be identified by cataloging public T cell receptors. The study used immunosequencing to profile the T cell repertoires of hundreds of subjects and linked those repertoires to cytomegalovirus serostatus. A separate validation cohort of roughly 110 different subjects was used in addition to the roughly 620-subject first cohort. High-throughput TCR immunosequencing, statistical association of individual TCRs with disease status, and machine learning were combined to predict cytomegalovirus infection status. A later analysis re-analyzed previously published TCR beta repertoires from 650 to 800 donors and added high-resolution HLA genotyping to study TCR occurrence patterns. The later analysis used no new phenotypic data to find candidate immune exposures, relying instead on TCR beta sequences and their occurrence across donors. In an earlier analysis of over 550 of the donors, high-throughput TCR beta sequencing was used to judge whether each TCR beta V gene segment behaved as functional or pseudogenic. Alongside the repertoire data, information on donor age, sex, ethnicity and CMV serostatus was compiled. In a later genetic analysis, genome-wide SNP genotypes for about three fifths of the 666 donors were used, and that subset was treated as a discovery cohort. Every repertoire in the discovery cohort had been generated on one and the same sequencing platform. HLA typing covered class I and class II loci at four-digit resolution. Typing coverage differed by locus: A, B, C, DRB1 and DQB1 were typed in about 629-640 donors, DQA1 in about 550, DPA1 in around 580, and DPB1 in 472. Roughly 5 DR-DQ haplotypes were handled as single units for association and clustering, since linkage in the cohort was strong. Among roughly 400 genotyped donors of the cohort, an average of about 240,000 unique TCR beta nucleotide sequences were sequenced per donor, about a sixth of them non-productive. On the study overall, not on this receptor specifically: A later analysis reported that several top co-occurrence clusters appeared linked to parvovirus B19, influenza, CMV and Epstein-Barr virus. According to a later genetic analysis, donors in an Asian-associated ancestry cluster had fewer N-insertions in productive TCRs than the approximately 630-donor mean. HLA typing was unavailable for some donors at each locus, so association tests used only the typed subset. When HLA alleles, especially DR and DQ, strongly co-occurred, attributing TCR associations to individual alleles was difficult. Correlated functional status among segregating V segments might reflect linkage disequilibrium, but an unknown experimental factor could not be ruled out. In this cohort, only TCR beta chains were sequenced, and detectable features were limited by the absence of alpha or paired-chain data. Compared with equally common non-associated chains, HLA-associated TCR beta chains in a later analysis were more clonally expanded and had lower generation probabilities. The sequencing pipeline was judged likely to have produced a cluster of highly shared sequence variants as a technical artifact. An association between a missense DCLRE1C variant and V-gene and J-gene trimming of TCR beta chains was found in a later genetic analysis and replicated in an independent cohort. In vitro tests confirmed that three of the cytomegalovirus-associated TCR beta chains recognize cytomegalovirus antigens. While some public TCRs were present in many individuals, most TCR sequences turned up only very rarely across donors. According to the authors, the approach could potentially be generalized to other disease states and immunological phenotypes. In a later analysis, the rate of TCR association differed among HLA loci, with DRB1 alleles having the most associated TCRs and HLA-C alleles having the fewest. Immune exposure information for the cohort was limited to CMV serostatus. Most CMV-associated TCR beta chains appeared to be HLA-restricted in a later analysis, and the HLA associations seemed to be driven largely by CMV exposure. In an earlier analysis of 587 of the donors, most TCR beta V segments were observed in productive rearrangements about 87% or about 30% of the time, broadly matching IMGT annotations. A total of roughly 160 TCR beta chains were listed by the study as associated with cytomegalovirus. A further reported finding was that TCR beta sequences accurately predicted the HLA-A and HLA-B alleles for most subjects in the first cohort. Because the 87-base-pair reads could not distinguish some IMGT-functional V segments, including TRBV6-2 and TRBV6-3, those segments were excluded. At a false discovery rate of 0.05, a later analysis linked around 17,000 TCR beta sequences to specific HLA alleles. The classifier was reported to diagnose cytomegalovirus status with high specificity and sensitivity in both the original cohort and the validation cohort. Presence/absence analyses assumed roughly uniform sequencing depth across donors, an assumption that may not hold. Because counts were too low, 15 to 20 rarely observed V segments, including chromosome 9 orphons, were excluded from the earlier analysis of around 640 of the donors.

Comments on this clone: Which antigen it targets is not known. No much larger clone exists at a distance of one base, and base qualities are not known.

The library was prepared using the immunoSEQ multiplex PCR assay. The multiplex PCR relied on a mix of 60 forward primers for TCR Vbeta segments and 13 reverse primers for TCR Jbeta segments. A multiplex PCR assay on genomic DNA amplified the CDR3 region of rearranged TCR beta genes. The Illumina HiSeq System was used to sequence the amplified TCR beta libraries as 87-base-pair reads. For the original study's pipeline: A later analysis counted some 80 million unique TCR beta chains across the 640 or so repertoires, and roughly 11 million of these chains were shared by at least two donors. Raw reads were error-corrected and collapsed into unique sequences with a nearest-neighbor algorithm that merged closely related sequences to remove PCR and sequencing errors. To assign V, D and J gene segments, CDR3 sequences were aligned to IMGT reference sequences. For a sequence to be retained, a match of at least six nucleotides was required to both a V gene segment and a J gene segment. A rearrangement counted as productive if the CDR3 had no stop codons and remained in frame with V and J, and every other rearrangement counted as non-productive. CDR3 was defined by IMGT convention, running from the second conserved V-encoded cysteine to the conserved J-encoded phenylalanine. The earlier analysis of roughly 590 of the donors excluded sequences that lacked an unambiguous match to a single V gene segment. An earlier analysis of 587 of the donors called V segments functional above 56.7% productive rearrangements and segregating when the between-donor standard deviation exceeded 5%. A statistical classification framework was developed to diagnose cytomegalovirus status using the catalog of TCR beta chain sequences. A later analysis assigned V and J genes by comparing TCR nucleotide sequences with IMGT/GENE-DB human TR gene sequences. Using the TCRdist pipeline, a later analysis assigned CDR3 sequences along with most-parsimonious VDJ recombination scenarios. A later analysis defined each TCR beta chain by its CDR3 amino acid sequence plus V-gene family, and excluded reads lacking a unique V-gene family. In a later analysis, approximately 640 highly shared, low-generation-probability nucleotide sequences were removed to address suspected cross-contamination and a sequencing artifact. In a later analysis, a clonal expansion index was calculated for each public chain from normalized within-repertoire ranks of inferred template counts. A later analysis computed generation probabilities with a VDJ recombination model fitted to out-of-frame rearrangements, and checked the results against IGoR. In a later analysis, hypergeometric tests were used to score TCR-TCR, TCR-HLA and TCR-CMV co-occurrence, with a repertoire-size bias correction applied to TCR pairs. A later analysis estimated false discovery rates by permuting HLA or CMV assignments 20 times. In a later analysis, co-occurring TCRs were grouped using DBSCAN, with TCRdist sequence similarity added in when clustering inside HLA-allele-positive subsets. Co-occurrence clustering excluded repertoires with fewer than 30,000 or more than 120,000 public chains, plus five with anomalous nucleotide sharing. Entries here come from immuneACCESS through TCRdb and include only in-frame sequences with V and J called. Some clones fail to appear in such tables; in the studies checked, an unresolved V gene covers under half of the shortfall, and the cause of the remainder is unknown. D and trimming were read from the DNA, whereas the V and J calls and clone size are those reported in that table. In this sample the table shows 120,000 to 150,000 clones, about 82% of which occur a single time. The leading ten clones occupy about 4.1% of the sample.

The germline V gene encodes CDR1 GTSNPN and CDR2 SVGIG (reference sequence). From cysteine to phenylalanine, the CDR3 is 14 amino acids long. The only DNA kept is the CDR3, 42 bases in frame from the first base. V gives up 0 bases and J gives up 5 bases, and the segment between their germline ends measures 13 bases. The cohort comprised some 730 healthy bone marrow donors. Cohort members were all nominally healthy when sampled, although unrecorded immune exposures were likely present. The donor tested CMV seropositive and was one of the 289 seropositive cohort members. A peripheral blood sample was provided by each donor, and peripheral blood mononuclear cells were used for TCR beta sequencing. Genomic DNA extraction from the blood cell samples was performed with the Qiagen DNeasy Blood Extraction Kit.

The rearranged segments are TRBV30 and TRBJ2-5; TRBD1 is possibly the D segment (6 matching bases). The TCR sequence derives from a woman aged 40 to 55 in good health and CMV-seropositive. Sequencing used PBMCs. Here is the DNA: TGTGCCTGGAGTGTATCCTTCCAGGGGGAGACCCAGTACTTC. The resulting protein is CAWSVSFQGETQYF.